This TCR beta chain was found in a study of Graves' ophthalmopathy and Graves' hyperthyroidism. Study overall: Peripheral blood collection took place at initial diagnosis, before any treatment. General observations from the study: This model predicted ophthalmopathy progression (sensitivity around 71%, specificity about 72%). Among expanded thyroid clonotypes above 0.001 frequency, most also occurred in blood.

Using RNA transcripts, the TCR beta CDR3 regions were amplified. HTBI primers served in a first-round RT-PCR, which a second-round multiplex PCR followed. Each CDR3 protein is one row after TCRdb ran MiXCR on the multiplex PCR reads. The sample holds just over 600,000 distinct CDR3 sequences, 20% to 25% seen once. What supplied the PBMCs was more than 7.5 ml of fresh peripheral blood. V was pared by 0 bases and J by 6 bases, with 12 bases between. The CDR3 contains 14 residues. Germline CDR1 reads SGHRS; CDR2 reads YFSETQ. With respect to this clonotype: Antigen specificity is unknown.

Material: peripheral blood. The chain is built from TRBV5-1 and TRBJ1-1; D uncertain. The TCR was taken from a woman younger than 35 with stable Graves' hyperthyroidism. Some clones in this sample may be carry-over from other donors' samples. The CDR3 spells CASSLGGVEAEAFF. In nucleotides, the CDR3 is TGCGCCAGCAGCTTGGGCGGGGTGGAGGCTGAAGCTTTCTTT.